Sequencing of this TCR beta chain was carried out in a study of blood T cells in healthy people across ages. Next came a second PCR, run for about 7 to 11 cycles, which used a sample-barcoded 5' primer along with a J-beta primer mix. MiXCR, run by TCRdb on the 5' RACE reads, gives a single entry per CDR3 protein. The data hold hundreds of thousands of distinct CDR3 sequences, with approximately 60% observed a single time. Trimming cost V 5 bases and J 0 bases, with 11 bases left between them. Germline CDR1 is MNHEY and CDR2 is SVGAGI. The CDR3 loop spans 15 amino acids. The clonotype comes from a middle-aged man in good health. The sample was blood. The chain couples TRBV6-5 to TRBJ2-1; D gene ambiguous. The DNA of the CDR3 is TGTGCCAGCAGTAGAAAACCGATCTCCTACAATGAGCAGTTCTTC. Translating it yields CASSRKPISYNEQFF.